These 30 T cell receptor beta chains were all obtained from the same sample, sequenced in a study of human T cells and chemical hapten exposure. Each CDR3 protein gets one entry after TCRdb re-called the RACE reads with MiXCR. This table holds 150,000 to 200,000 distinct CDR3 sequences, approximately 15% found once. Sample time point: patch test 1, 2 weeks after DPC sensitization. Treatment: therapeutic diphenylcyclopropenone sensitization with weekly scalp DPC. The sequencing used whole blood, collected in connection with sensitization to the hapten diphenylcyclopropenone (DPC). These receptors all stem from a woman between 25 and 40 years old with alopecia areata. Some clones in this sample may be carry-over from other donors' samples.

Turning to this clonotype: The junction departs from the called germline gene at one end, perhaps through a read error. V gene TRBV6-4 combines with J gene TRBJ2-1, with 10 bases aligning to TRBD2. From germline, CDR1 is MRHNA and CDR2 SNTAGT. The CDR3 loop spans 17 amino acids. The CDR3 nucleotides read TGTGCCAGCAGCGACTCTGAGCTAGCGGGAGTTAGTAATGAGCAGTTCTTC. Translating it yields CASSDSELAGVSNEQFF.

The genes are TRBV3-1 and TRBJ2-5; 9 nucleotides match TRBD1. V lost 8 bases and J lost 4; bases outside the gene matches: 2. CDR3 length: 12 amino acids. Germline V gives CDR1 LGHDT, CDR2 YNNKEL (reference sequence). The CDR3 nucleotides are TGTGCCAGCCGGACAGGGGCAGAGACCCAGTACTTC. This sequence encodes CASRTGAETQYF.

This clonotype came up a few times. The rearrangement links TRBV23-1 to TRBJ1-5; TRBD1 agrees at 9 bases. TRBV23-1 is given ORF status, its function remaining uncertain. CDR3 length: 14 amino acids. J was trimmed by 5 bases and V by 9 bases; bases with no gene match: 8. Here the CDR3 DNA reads TGCGCCAGTAGAACAGGGGGCGCGCATCAGCCCCAGCATTTT. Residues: CASRTGGAHQPQHF.

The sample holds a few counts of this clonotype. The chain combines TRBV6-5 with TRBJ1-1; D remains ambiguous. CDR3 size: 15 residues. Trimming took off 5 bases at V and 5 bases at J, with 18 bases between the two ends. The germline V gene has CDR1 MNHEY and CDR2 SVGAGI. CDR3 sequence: CASSASLTGKTEAFF. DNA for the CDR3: TGTGCCAGCAGTGCCTCCCTCACGGGGAAGACTGAAGCTTTCTTT.

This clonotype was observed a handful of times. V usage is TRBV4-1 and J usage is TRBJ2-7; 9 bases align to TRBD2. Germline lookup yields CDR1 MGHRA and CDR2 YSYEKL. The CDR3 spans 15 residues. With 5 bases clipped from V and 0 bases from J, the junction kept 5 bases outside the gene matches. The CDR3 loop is CASSEGLASSYEQYF. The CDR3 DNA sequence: TGCGCCAGCAGCGAAGGACTAGCGAGCTCCTACGAGCAGTACTTC.

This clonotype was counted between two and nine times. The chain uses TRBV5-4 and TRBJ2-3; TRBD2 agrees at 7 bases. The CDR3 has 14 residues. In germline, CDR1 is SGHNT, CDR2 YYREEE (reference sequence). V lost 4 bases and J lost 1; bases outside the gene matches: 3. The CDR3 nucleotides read TGTGCCAGCAGCGTGCTAGCGGGCACAGATACGCAGTATTTT. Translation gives CASSVLAGTDTQYF.

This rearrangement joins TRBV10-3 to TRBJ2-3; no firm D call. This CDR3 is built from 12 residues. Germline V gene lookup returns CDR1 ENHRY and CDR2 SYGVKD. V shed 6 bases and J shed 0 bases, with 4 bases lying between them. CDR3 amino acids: CAISSSTDTQYF. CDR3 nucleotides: TGTGCCATCAGCTCTAGCACAGATACGCAGTATTTT.

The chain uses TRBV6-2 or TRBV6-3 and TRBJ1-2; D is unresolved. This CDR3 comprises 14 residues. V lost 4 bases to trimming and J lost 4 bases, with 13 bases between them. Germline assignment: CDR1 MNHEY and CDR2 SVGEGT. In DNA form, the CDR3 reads TGTGCCAGCAGTTGGGGTCGGGGAAGCTATGGCTACACCTTC. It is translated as CASSWGRGSYGYTF.

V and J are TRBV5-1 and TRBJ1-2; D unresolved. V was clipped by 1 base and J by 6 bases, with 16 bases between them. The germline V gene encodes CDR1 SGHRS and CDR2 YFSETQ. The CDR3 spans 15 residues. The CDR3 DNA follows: TGCGCCAGCAGCTTGTGGGCAGGAGACCATGATGGCTACACCTTC. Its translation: CASSLWAGDHDGYTF.

The DNA for the CDR3 is TGTGCCAGCAGTTTCGAGGCGGGAGGGCCCAACACCGGGGAGCTGTTTTTT. Protein sequence: CASSFEAGGPNTGELFF. The chain is built from TRBV28 and TRBJ2-2; 9 bases line up with TRBD2. Germline V gives CDR1 MDHEN, CDR2 SYDVKM. The CDR3 runs 17 residues. Losses at the gene ends were 3 bases for V and 2 bases for J; bases not matched to a gene: 7.

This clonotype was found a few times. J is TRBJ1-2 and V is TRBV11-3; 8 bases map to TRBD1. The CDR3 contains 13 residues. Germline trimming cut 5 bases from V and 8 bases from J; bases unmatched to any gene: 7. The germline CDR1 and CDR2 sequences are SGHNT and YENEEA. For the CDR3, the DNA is TGTGCCAGCAGCCCTGACAGGGGAGAAGGCTACACCTTC. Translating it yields CASSPDRGEGYTF.

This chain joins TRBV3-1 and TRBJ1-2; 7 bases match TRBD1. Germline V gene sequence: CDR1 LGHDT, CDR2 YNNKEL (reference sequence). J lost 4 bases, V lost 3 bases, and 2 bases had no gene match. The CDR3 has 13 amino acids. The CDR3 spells CASSQRDSYGYTF. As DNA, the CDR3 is TGTGCCAGCAGCCAGCGGGACAGCTATGGCTACACCTTC.

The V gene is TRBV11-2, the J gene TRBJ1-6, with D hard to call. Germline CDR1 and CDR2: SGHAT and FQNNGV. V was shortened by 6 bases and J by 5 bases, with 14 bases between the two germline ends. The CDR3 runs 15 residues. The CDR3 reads CASSSPPGDNSPLHF. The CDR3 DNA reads TGTGCCAGCAGTTCACCACCCGGGGATAATTCACCCCTCCACTTT.

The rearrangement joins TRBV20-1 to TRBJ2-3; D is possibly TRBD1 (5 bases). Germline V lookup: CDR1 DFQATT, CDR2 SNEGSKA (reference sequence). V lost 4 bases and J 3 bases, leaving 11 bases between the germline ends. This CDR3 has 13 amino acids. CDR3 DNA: TGCAGTGCTATCAGGGTGGGGACAGATACGCAGTATTTT. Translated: CSAIRVGTDTQYF.

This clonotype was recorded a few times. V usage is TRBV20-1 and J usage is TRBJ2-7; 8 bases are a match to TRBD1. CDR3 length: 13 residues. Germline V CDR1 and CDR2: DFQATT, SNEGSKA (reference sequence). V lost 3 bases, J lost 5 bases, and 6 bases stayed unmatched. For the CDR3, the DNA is TGCAGTGCTAGTTCAGGGGGCCGCCACGAGCAGTACTTC. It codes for CSASSGGRHEQYF.

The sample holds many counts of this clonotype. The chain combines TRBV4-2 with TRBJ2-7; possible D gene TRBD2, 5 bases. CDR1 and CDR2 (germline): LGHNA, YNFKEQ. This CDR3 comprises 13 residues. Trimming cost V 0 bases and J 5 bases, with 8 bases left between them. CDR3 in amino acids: CASSQDLGDEQYF. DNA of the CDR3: TGTGCCAGCAGCCAAGATCTCGGGGACGAGCAGTACTTC.

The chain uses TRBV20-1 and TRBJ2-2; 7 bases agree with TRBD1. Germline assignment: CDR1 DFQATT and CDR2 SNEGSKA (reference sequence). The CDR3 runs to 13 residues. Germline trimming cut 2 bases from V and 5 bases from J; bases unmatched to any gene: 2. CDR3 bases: TGCAGTGCTAGACAGGGGGTAACCGGGGAGCTGTTTTTT. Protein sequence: CSARQGVTGELFF.

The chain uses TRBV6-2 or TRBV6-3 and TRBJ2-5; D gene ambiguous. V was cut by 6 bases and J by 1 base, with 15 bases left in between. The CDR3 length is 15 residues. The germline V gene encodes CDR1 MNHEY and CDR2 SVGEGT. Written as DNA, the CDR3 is TGTGCCAGCAGGGCCTTGGGGAAAGGCCAAGAGACCCAGTACTTC. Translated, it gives CASRALGKGQETQYF.

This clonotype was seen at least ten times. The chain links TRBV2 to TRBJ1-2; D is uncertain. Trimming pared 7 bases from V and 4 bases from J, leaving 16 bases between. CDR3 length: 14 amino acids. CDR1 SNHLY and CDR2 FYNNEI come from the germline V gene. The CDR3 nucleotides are TGTGCCAGCATTTCAATCCTCCCCATCTATGGCTACACCTTC. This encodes CASISILPIYGYTF.

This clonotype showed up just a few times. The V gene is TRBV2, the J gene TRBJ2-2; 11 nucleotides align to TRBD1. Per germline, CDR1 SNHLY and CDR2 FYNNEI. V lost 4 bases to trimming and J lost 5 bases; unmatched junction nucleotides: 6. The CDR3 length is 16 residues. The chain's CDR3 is CASSASGTGGTGELFF. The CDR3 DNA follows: TGTGCCAGCAGTGCCTCCGGGACAGGGGGTACCGGGGAGCTGTTTTTT.

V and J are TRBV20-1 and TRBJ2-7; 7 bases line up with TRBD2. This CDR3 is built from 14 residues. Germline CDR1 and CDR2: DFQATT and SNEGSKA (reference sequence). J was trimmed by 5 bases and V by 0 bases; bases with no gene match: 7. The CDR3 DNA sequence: TGCAGTGCTAGAGAAACGGGAGGTGAGAACGAGCAGTACTTC. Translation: CSARETGGENEQYF.

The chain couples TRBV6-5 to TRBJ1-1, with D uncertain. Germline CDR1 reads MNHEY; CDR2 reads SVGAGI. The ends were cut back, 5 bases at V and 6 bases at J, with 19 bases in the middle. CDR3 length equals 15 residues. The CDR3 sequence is CASSLSVGPGSEAFF. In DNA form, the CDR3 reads TGTGCCAGCAGTCTCTCCGTAGGCCCCGGCTCTGAAGCTTTCTTT.

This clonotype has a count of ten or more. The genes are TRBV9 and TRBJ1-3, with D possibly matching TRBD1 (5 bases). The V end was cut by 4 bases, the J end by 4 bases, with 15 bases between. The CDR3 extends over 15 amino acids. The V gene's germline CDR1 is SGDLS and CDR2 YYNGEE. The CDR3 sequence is CASSPTEGLGNTIYF. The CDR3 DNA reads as TGTGCCAGCAGCCCTACCGAGGGGCTCGGAAACACCATATATTTT. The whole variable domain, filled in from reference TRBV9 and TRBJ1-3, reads DSGVTQTPKHLITATGQRVTLRCSPRSGDLSVYWYQQSLDQGLQFLIQYYNGEERAKGNILERFSAQQFPDLHSELNLSSLELGDSALYFCASSPTEGLGNTIYFGEGSWLTVV.

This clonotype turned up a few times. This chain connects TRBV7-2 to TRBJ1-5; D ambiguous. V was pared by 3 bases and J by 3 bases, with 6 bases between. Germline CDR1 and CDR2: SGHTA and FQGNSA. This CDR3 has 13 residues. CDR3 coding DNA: TGTGCCAGCAGCTTGATCGACAATCAGCCCCAGCATTTT. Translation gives CASSLIDNQPQHF.

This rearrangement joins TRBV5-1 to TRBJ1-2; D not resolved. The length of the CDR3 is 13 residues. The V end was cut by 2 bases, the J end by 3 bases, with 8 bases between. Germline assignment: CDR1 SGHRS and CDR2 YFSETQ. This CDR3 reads CASSFWPDYGYTF. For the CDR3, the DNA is TGCGCCAGCAGCTTTTGGCCGGACTATGGCTACACCTTC.

CDR3 sequence reads: CASSSQVPNTEAFF. CDR3 coding DNA: TGTGCCAGCAGTTCTCAGGTCCCGAACACTGAAGCTTTCTTT. The rearrangement uses TRBV27 and TRBJ1-1, with no clear D. The CDR3 covers 14 residues. Germline loops: CDR1 MNHEY, CDR2 SMNVEV (reference sequence). Trimming removed 4 bases from V and 1 base from J, with 10 bases in between.

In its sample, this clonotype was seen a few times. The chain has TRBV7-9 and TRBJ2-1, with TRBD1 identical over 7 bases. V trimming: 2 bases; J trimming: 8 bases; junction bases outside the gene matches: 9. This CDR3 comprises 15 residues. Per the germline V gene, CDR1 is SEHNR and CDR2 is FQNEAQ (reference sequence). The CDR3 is CASSLRTGDGDEQFF. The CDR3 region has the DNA TGTGCCAGCAGCTTAAGAACAGGGGATGGGGATGAGCAGTTCTTC.

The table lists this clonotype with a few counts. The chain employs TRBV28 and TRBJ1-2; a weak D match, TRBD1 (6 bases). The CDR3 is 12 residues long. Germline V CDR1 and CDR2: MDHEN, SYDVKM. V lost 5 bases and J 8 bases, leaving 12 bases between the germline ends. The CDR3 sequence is CASSRGAGGYTF. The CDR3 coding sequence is TGTGCCAGCAGTCGGGGGGCTGGAGGCTACACCTTC.

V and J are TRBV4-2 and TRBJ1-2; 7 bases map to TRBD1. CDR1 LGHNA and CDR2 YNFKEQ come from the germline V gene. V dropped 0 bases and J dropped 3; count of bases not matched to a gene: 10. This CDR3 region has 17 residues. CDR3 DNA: TGTGCCAGCAGCCAAGATAGGGGGCAGGGGACTGACTATGGCTACACCTTC. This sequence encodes CASSQDRGQGTDYGYTF.

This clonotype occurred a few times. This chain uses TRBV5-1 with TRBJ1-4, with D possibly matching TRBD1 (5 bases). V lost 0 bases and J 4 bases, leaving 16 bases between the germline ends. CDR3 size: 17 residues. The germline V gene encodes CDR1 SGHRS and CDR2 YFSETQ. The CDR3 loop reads CASSLDPQGTNNEKLFF. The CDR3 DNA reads TGCGCCAGCAGCTTGGATCCTCAGGGAACGAATAATGAAAAACTGTTTTTT.